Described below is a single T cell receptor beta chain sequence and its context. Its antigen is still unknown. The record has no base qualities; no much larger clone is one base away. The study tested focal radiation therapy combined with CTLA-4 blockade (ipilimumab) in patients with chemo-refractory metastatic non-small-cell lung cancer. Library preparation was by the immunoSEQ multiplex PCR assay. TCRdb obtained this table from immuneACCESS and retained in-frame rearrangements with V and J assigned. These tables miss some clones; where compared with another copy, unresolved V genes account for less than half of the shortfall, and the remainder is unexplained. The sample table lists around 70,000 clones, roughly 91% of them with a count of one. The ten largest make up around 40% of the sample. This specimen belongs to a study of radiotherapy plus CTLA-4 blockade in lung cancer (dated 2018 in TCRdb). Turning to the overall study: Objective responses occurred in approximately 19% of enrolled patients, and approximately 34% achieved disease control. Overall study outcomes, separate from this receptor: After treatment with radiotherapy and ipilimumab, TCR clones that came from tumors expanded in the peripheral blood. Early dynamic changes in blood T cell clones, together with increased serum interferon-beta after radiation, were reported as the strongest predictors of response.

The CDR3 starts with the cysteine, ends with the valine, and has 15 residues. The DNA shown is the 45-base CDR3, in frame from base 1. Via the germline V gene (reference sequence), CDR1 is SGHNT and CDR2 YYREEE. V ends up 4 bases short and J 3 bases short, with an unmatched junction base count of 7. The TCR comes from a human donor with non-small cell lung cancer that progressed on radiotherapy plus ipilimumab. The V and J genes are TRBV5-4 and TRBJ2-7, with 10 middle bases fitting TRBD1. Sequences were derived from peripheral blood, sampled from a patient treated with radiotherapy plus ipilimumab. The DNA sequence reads TGTGCCAGCAGCGGCCGGGACAGGGGTTACTACGAGCAGTACGTC. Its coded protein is CASSGRDRGYYEQYV.